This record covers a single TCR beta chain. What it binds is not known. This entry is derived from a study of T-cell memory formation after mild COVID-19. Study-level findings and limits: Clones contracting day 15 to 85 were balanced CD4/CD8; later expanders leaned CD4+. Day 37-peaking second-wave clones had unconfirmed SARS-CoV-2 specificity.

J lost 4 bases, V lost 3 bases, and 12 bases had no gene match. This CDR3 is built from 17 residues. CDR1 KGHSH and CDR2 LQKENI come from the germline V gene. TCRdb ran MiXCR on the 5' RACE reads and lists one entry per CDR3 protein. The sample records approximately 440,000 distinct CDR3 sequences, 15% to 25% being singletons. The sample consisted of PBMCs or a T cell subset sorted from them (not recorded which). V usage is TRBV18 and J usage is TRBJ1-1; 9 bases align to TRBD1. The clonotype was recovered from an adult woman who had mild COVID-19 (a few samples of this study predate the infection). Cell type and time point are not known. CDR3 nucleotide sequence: TGTGCCAGCTCACCGATATCAACAGGGGGCTGGGGCACTGAAGCTTTCTTT. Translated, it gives CASSPISTGGWGTEAFF.